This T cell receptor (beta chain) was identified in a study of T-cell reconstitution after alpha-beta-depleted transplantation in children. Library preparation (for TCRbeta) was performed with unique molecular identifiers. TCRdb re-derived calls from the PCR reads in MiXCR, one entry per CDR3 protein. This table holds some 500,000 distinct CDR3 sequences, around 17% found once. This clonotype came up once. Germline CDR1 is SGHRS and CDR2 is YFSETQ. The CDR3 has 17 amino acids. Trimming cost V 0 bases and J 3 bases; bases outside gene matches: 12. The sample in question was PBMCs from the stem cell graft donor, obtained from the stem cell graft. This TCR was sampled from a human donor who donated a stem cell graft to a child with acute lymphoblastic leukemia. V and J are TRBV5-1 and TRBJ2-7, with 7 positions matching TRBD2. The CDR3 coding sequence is TGCGCCAGCAGCTTGGCTTCTTTTGGGGCGGGAGTCTACGAGCAGTACTTC. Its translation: CASSLASFGAGVYEQYF.